This T cell receptor beta chain was recorded in a study of T cell changes during pregnancy in multiple sclerosis (dated by TCRdb to between 2018 and 2021). Study-level background: In women with multiple sclerosis, the researchers looked at how the T cell repertoire shifted as pregnancy progressed.

Relative to germline, V is 0 bases shorter and J is 5 bases shorter, with 8 bases between their ends. The CDR3 contains 14 residues, cysteine and phenylalanine counted. The read is trimmed to its CDR3 DNA, 42 bases read in frame from base 1. CDR1 and CDR2 are drawn from the germline V gene (reference sequence): SGHAT, FQDESV. About this clone itself: Its target antigen remains unknown. No clone much larger than this one lies a single base away; base qualities are absent.

Library method: the immunoSEQ multiplex PCR assay. TCRdb stores this immuneACCESS table with in-frame sequences only. Part of the clones is absent; in the studies checked, under half of the shortfall reflects unresolved V genes, and no reason is known for the rest. This sample comprises tens of thousands of clones, 80% to 90% of them detected only once. More than 0.95% of the sample belongs to the ten largest clones. The rearranged segments are TRBV11-1 and TRBJ2-1; TRBD1 is a weak D gene call, 5 bases matching. The receptor comes from a female donor in good health, enrolled as a control in a pregnancy study. Sample: CD4+ T cells from peripheral blood mononuclear cells, taken in the first trimester of pregnancy. The CDR3 reads as follows: CASSLAGADNEQFF. The nucleotide sequence reads TGTGCCAGCAGCTTAGCTGGGGCGGACAATGAGCAGTTCTTC.